Each of the 21 T cell receptor beta chains below was sequenced from the same sample in a study of metastatic and nonmetastatic thyroid tumors. Nobody among the patients had been given any treatment before thyroid surgery. TCRdb redid the clone calls on the PCR reads using MiXCR. The repertoire consists of under 50,000 clones, with about 27% occurring once and the leading ten covering approximately 10%. The sequencing sample was made of blood. The receptors were sampled from a male donor with papillary thyroid cancer or a benign thyroid nodule (not recorded which). Some clones in this sample may be carry-over from other donors' samples.

The rearrangement links TRBV11-2 to TRBJ2-7, with 12 bases that match TRBD2. CDR1 and CDR2 (germline): SGHAT, FQNNGV. The CDR3 is 15 residues long. The ends lost 5 bases at V and 3 bases at J; junction bases unmatched: 5. The CDR3 loop reads CASSPPGLAGYEQYF. In DNA, the CDR3 is TGTGCCAGCAGCCCCCCGGGACTAGCGGGCTACGAGCAGTACTTC.

This clone was seen ten or more times. The chain links TRBV10-3 to TRBJ1-2, with TRBD1 as a possible D gene (6 bases). Germline CDR1 reads ENHRY; CDR2 reads SYGVKD. Trimming took off 10 bases at V and 7 bases at J, with 19 bases between the two ends. The CDR3 is 13 amino acids. This CDR3 is CATVGQPPGGYTF. The CDR3 DNA is TGTGCCACCGTTGGACAGCCCCCGGGTGGCTACACCTTC.

A few counts support this clone. At one end, the junction sequence differs from germline, possibly due to a read error. The chain links TRBV10-2 to TRBJ2-7; the match to TRBD2 covers 12 bases. Germline CDR1 WSHSY, CDR2 SAAADI. The CDR3 is 14 amino acids. CDR3 in DNA: TGCGCCATCAGTGCGGGGACTAGCGGGCGCGAGCAGTACTTC. Translated, it gives CAISAGTSGREQYF.

A few counts support this clone. The V call is TRBV19, the J call TRBJ2-7, with D tentatively TRBD2 (6 bases). Germline values: CDR1 LNHDA, CDR2 SQIVND (reference sequence). Trimming pared 5 bases from V and 1 base from J, leaving 15 bases between. This CDR3 has 15 residues. The CDR3 bases are TGTGCCAGTAGTGGGTATCTAGCGCTATCCTACGAGCAGTACTTC. Translated, it gives CASSGYLALSYEQYF. The variable domain in full, with the rest retrieved from reference TRBV19 and TRBJ2-7, is DGGITQSPKYLFRKEGQNVTLSCEQNLNHDAMYWYRQDPGQGLRLIYYSQIVNDFQKGDIAEGYSVSREKKESFPLTVTSAQKNPTAFYLCASSGYLALSYEQYFGPGTRLTVT.

J is TRBJ2-1 and V is TRBV27, with a tentative D call TRBD2 (6 bases). The ends were cut back, 2 bases at V and 7 bases at J, with 15 bases in the middle. This CDR3 spans 15 amino acids. Germline V gene sequence: CDR1 MNHEY, CDR2 SMNVEV (reference sequence). The CDR3 is CASSLGAIGSNEQFF. CDR3 coding DNA: TGTGCCAGCAGTTTAGGGGCTATCGGGAGTAATGAGCAGTTCTTC.

V usage is TRBV7-2 and J usage is TRBJ1-5; 7 bases align to TRBD1. The germline V gene encodes CDR1 SGHTA and CDR2 FQGNSA. V shed 4 bases and J 5 bases; nucleotides not matched to a gene: 8. The CDR3 length is 15 residues. CDR3 amino acids: CASSSMTGRHQPQHF. CDR3 bases: TGTGCCAGCAGCTCCATGACAGGGCGGCATCAGCCCCAGCATTTT.

This clone was observed many times. The J gene is TRBJ2-3, the V gene TRBV2; 10 bases map to TRBD2. The CDR3 is 17 residues long. Germline CDR1 is SNHLY and CDR2 is FYNNEI. Trimming removed 2 bases from V and 6 bases from J; junction bases left unmatched: 11. CDR3 DNA: TGTGCCAGCAGTGAACTAGCGGGAGCAGGCGGTTGGGATACGCAGTATTTT. Encoded protein: CASSELAGAGGWDTQYF. The entire variable domain, with the rest obtained from reference TRBV2 and TRBJ2-3, is as follows: EPEVTQTPSHQVTQMGQEVILRCVPISNHLYFYWYRQILGQKVEFLVSFYNNEISEKSEIFDDQFSVERPDGSNFTLKIRSTKLEDSAMYFCASSELAGAGGWDTQYFGPGTRLTVL.

This sequence joins TRBV11-2 and TRBJ1-1; D is unclear. Trimming stripped 6 bases from V and 5 bases from J, with 22 bases between. CDR1 and CDR2 from the germline V gene are SGHAT and FQNNGV. CDR3 size: 16 residues. The chain's CDR3 is CASRDGTVSRWTEAFF. Here the CDR3 DNA reads TGTGCCAGCAGGGATGGCACAGTAAGTCGATGGACTGAAGCTTTCTTT.

The sample holds many counts of this clone. This chain links TRBV7-9 with TRBJ1-2; maybe TRBD1 (6 bases). This CDR3 is 13 amino acids long. V lost 4 bases and J 10 bases, leaving 16 bases between the germline ends. Germline V gives CDR1 SEHNR, CDR2 FQNEAQ (reference sequence). This CDR3 reads CASSSGTTMAYTF. The CDR3 nucleotides read TGTGCCAGCAGCTCCGGGACAACAATGGCCTACACCTTC.

In this sample, this clone turned up a few times. The chain has TRBV10-3 and TRBJ2-3, with D perhaps TRBD2 (5 bases). From germline, CDR1 is ENHRY and CDR2 SYGVKD. The CDR3 loop spans 14 amino acids. Between the trimmed V and J ends, which lost 5 bases and 0 bases, there was a span of 9 bases. The CDR3: CAISWGASTDTQYF. DNA of the CDR3: TGTGCCATCAGTTGGGGAGCTAGCACAGATACGCAGTATTTT.

The rearrangement uses TRBV9 and TRBJ2-7; tentatively, D is TRBD1 or TRBD2 (5 bases each). From germline, CDR1 is SGDLS and CDR2 YYNGEE. The CDR3 consists of 13 residues. The V gene lost 3 bases and the J gene lost 7 bases, with 14 bases spanning the gap. Here the CDR3 DNA reads TGTGCCAGCAGCGAGGATACGTGGGGGGAGCAGTACTTC. Encoded protein: CASSEDTWGEQYF.

The chain employs TRBV6-1 and TRBJ2-5, with 7 nucleotides matching TRBD1. V trimming: 5 bases; J trimming: 1 base; junction bases outside the gene matches: 7. Germline loops: CDR1 MNHNS, CDR2 SASEGT. The CDR3 has 15 amino acids. The CDR3 protein is CASSRTRQGQETQYF. The CDR3 DNA sequence: TGTGCCAGCAGTAGGACCCGACAGGGCCAAGAGACCCAGTACTTC.

Only one count was recorded for this clone. An end of the junction differs from the germline gene, which may be a read error. The chain links TRBV5-6 to TRBJ1-1; TRBD1 matches at 7 bases. The CDR3 totals 13 residues. Germline-derived CDR1 and CDR2 are SGHDT and YYEEEE. The CDR3 DNA is TGTGCCAGCACCTTGACAGGGACGAATGATGCTTTCTTT. This sequence encodes CASTLTGTNDAFF.

By proportion, this clone is large. The chain uses TRBV6-1 and TRBJ2-7; TRBD2 matches at 8 bases. This CDR3 is 16 amino acids long. The J segment lost 0 bases and the V segment lost 3 bases, leaving 7 bases of the junction unmatched. Germline CDR1 reads MNHNS; CDR2 reads SASEGT. The CDR3 here is CASSDKAGEGSYEQYF. The CDR3 nucleotides are TGTGCCAGCAGTGACAAAGCGGGAGAGGGCTCCTACGAGCAGTACTTC.

At least ten counts were recorded for this clone. The chain is built from TRBV18 and TRBJ2-7; no clear D gene. The CDR3 consists of 21 residues. The V end lost 2 bases, the J end lost 3 bases, and 32 bases lay between the germline ends. Germline values: CDR1 KGHSH, CDR2 LQKENI. The CDR3 protein is CASSPIPLLQPWVSQVYEQYF. The DNA of the CDR3 is TGTGCCAGCTCACCAATTCCTCTTCTCCAACCTTGGGTGAGTCAAGTCTACGAGCAGTACTTC. Together with reference TRBV18 and TRBJ2-7, the CDR3 gives the full variable domain: NAGVMQNPRHLVRRRGQEARLRCSPMKGHSHVYWYRQLPEEGLKFMVYLQKENIIDESGMPKERFSAEFPKEGPSILRIQQVVRGDSAAYFCASSPIPLLQPWVSQVYEQYFGPGTRLTVT.

The rearrangement joins TRBV20-1 to TRBJ1-5; no clear D. V lost 4 bases to trimming and J lost 0 bases, with 22 bases between them. In germline, CDR1 is DFQATT, CDR2 SNEGSKA (reference sequence). The CDR3 contains 18 residues. CDR3 in amino acids: CSANVRGVSGVSNQPQHF. The CDR3 DNA reads TGCAGTGCTAATGTCCGGGGAGTCAGCGGGGTTAGCAATCAGCCCCAGCATTTT.

This clone was picked up many times. This may be a read error: a much more frequent sequence differs by one nucleotide. The rearrangement uses TRBV5-4 and TRBJ2-3; 8 bases align to TRBD2. The CDR3 runs 14 residues. Per germline, CDR1 SGHNT and CDR2 YYREEE (reference sequence). V trimming: 9 bases; J trimming: 5 bases; junction bases outside the gene matches: 11. CDR3 sequence reads: CATAGAGVRDTQYF. For the CDR3, the DNA is TGTGCCACCGCGGGAGCGGGAGTCAGAGATACGCAGTATTTT.

This chain uses TRBV2 with TRBJ2-2; maybe TRBD2 (6 bases). Germline CDR1 SNHLY, CDR2 FYNNEI. The V gene lost 5 bases and the J gene lost 1 base, with 17 bases spanning the gap. There are 17 residues in the CDR3. CDR3 nucleotide sequence: TGTGCCAGCAGTCCATCTGTAGCGGAGAAGAACACCGGGGAGCTGTTTTTT. Its protein is CASSPSVAEKNTGELFF.

The rearrangement links TRBV20-1 to TRBJ2-1; D gene ambiguous. Deletions cut 6 bases from V and 2 bases from J, with 14 bases between. Germline assignment: CDR1 DFQATT and CDR2 SNEGSKA (reference sequence). This CDR3 is 14 amino acids long. The CDR3 protein is CSARRCTTYNEQFF. The CDR3 DNA reads TGCAGTGCCCGGCGGTGTACAACCTACAATGAGCAGTTCTTC.

With respect to this clone: The same CDR3 can be traced to other DNA sequences in this sample. The CDR3 spells CSAREREYEQYF. CDR3 nucleotide sequence: TGCAGTGCTAGAGAACGTGAGTACGAGCAGTACTTC. The J gene is TRBJ2-7, the V gene TRBV20-1; D gene unclear. The CDR3 totals 12 residues. V was shortened by 0 bases and J by 4 bases, with 7 bases between the two germline ends. CDR1 and CDR2 from the germline V gene are DFQATT and SNEGSKA (reference sequence).

This clone turned up a few times. This chain joins TRBV20-1 and TRBJ2-1; unclear D gene. The V end was cut by 0 bases, the J end by 2 bases, with 2 bases between. The CDR3 totals 12 residues. The germline V gene has CDR1 DFQATT and CDR2 SNEGSKA (reference sequence). CDR3 nucleotides: TGCAGTGCTAGAGATGCCTACAATGAGCAGTTCTTC. Translation gives CSARDAYNEQFF.